This TCR beta chain was recorded in a study of long-term antiretroviral therapy in people with HIV. The libraries were made with immunoSEQ v3.0 at survey level. Some clones are missing from TCRdb's copy, which holds only in-frame ones; the method was immunoSEQ multiplex PCR. The repertoire includes roughly 16,000 clones, about 80% of them detected once, and 8.8% sits in the top ten. General observations from the study: HIV repertoires spanned narrower CDR3 length ranges than controls. Information pertaining to ART adherence, viral resistance or therapeutic modifications was not obtained.

This clone was counted between two and nine times. The target antigen is unknown. The sample in question was unsorted PBMCs, obtained 0.3 years before starting antiretroviral therapy. This clonotype was sampled from a man aged 50 to 60 with HIV.

The CDR3, as DNA: TGTGCCAGCAGTCCACCCACAGGGGCGGAGACCCAGTACTTC. Encoded protein: CASSPPTGAETQYF. The V and J genes are TRBV7-9 and TRBJ2-5; 7 positions match TRBD1. The CDR3 contains 14 residues. Unmatched junction bases numbered 9, after V lost 6 bases and J lost 5 bases. The germline CDR1 and CDR2 sequences are SEHNR and FQNEAQ (reference sequence).